The present T cell receptor (beta chain) was sequenced within a study (dated by TCRdb to 2016 to 2017). A note on the overall study: The origins of HIV persistence were investigated in individuals who naturally controlled HIV infection.

Details on this clonotype: Its antigen target is currently unknown. No clone much larger than this one lies a single base away; base qualities are absent.

CDR1 and CDR2, per the germline V gene (reference sequence), are DFQATT and SNEGSKA. The CDR3 runs 15 amino acids, cysteine and phenylalanine included. Only the CDR3 portion is preserved as DNA: 45 bases, with reading frame beginning at the first base. At the junction V is shortened by 0 bases and J by 1 base, with 10 bases in between. The library was built by means of 5' RACE. These reads were obtained on an Illumina HiSeq 2000. Using fastp at Q25 and MiXCR, TCRdb reprocessed the public reads and kept productive beta chains. Identical CDR3 proteins give one entry, which carries the most common genes and DNA. The sample includes hundreds of distinct CDR3 sequences, with 20% to 25% observed a single time. Of the sample, around 20% falls within the top ten clones.

Sample: central memory T cells from blood PBMCs. What the cell subset or site label conveys for this sample: central memory CD4+ T cells. The chain is assembled from TRBV20-1 and TRBJ2-1, with no confident D gene call. The sequence came from a female donor with HIV. The nucleotides read TGCAGTGCTAGAGATTGGGGTGAGTCCTACAATGAGCAGTTCTTC. Its coded protein is CSARDWGESYNEQFF.